What follows are 3 T cell receptor beta chains derived from one specimen sequenced in a study of blood T cell repertoires in COVID-19. Data came from immunoSEQ multiplex PCR; TCRdb stores just in-frame clones and leaves some out. The sample yields tens of thousands of clones, roughly 82% seen once. The source material was peripheral blood. The source of these receptors is a man aged 55-75 years with acute or convalescent COVID-19.

This clone was observed a single time. The chain is built from TRBV3-1 (or the pseudogene TRBV3-2) and TRBJ1-1; TRBD1 agrees at 9 bases. With 4 bases clipped from V and 6 bases from J, the junction kept 9 bases outside the gene matches. Germline CDR1 is LGHDT and CDR2 is YNNKEL (reference sequence). The CDR3 extends over 15 amino acids. The CDR3 spells CASSLPGQGIAEAFF. Here the CDR3 DNA reads TGTGCCAGCAGCCTTCCGGGACAGGGAATAGCTGAAGCTTTCTTT.

The V and J genes are TRBV2 and TRBJ1-5; D is perhaps TRBD1 (5 bases). Trimming left V 4 bases short and J 6 bases short, with 16 bases between. CDR3 length: 15 amino acids. CDR1 is SNHLY, CDR2 FYNNEI, per germline. Here the CDR3 reads CASSVGQNRVQPQHF. The CDR3 bases are TGTGCCAGCAGTGTGGGGCAGAACCGGGTTCAGCCCCAGCATTTT.

The chain combines TRBV18 with TRBJ1-4; 8 nucleotides line up with TRBD1. CDR3 length equals 13 residues. V was clipped by 10 bases and J by 4 bases; unmatched bases: 5. Germline-derived CDR1 and CDR2 are KGHSH and LQKENI. The DNA of the CDR3 is TGTGCCACCCGGGACAGGCTTAATGAAAAACTGTTTTTT. Translation gives CATRDRLNEKLFF. Filled out from reference TRBV18 and TRBJ1-4, the complete variable domain reads NAGVMQNPRHLVRRRGQEARLRCSPMKGHSHVYWYRQLPEEGLKFMVYLQKENIIDESGMPKERFSAEFPKEGPSILRIQQVVRGDSAAYFCATRDRLNEKLFFGSGTQLSVL.